Shown below are 19 T cell receptor beta chains from a single sample sequenced in a study of cytomegalovirus exposure and HLA in healthy donors. Amplification used 60 Vbeta primers and 13 Jbeta primers. Generated by immunoSEQ multiplex PCR, the TCRdb table keeps only in-frame clones and is missing some. The sample holds roughly 100,000 clones, roughly 79% seen once. The material sequenced was PBMCs. Receptors originate from a male donor in good health and CMV-seronegative.

V and J are TRBV13 and TRBJ2-1; 10 nucleotides agree with TRBD2. The V and J ends lost 7 bases and 8 bases, in that order; junction bases with no gene match: 11. The V gene's germline CDR1 is PRHDT and CDR2 FYEKMQ (reference sequence). The CDR3 has 15 residues. The CDR3 DNA reads TGTGCCAGCATCTTGGGGCTAGCGGGGGCCCATGAGCAGTTCTTC. This gives the protein CASILGLAGAHEQFF.

The chain uses TRBV5-4 and TRBJ1-1; TRBD1 agrees at 10 bases. The CDR3 is 15 amino acids. CDR1 is SGHNT and CDR2 is YYREEE in the germline V gene (reference sequence). J was trimmed by 3 bases and V by 3 bases; bases with no gene match: 5. This CDR3 reads CASSSPGQGHTEAFF. In DNA form, the CDR3 reads TGTGCCAGCAGCTCTCCGGGACAGGGGCACACTGAAGCTTTCTTT.

This chain connects TRBV9 to TRBJ2-3, with D maybe TRBD2 (6 bases). From germline, CDR1 is SGDLS and CDR2 YYNGEE. The CDR3 consists of 18 residues. The V end was cut by 3 bases, the J end by 0 bases, with 20 bases between. The CDR3 sequence: CASSAWGGLRTSTDTQYF. The DNA for the CDR3 is TGTGCCAGCAGCGCCTGGGGAGGTCTAAGAACTAGCACAGATACGCAGTATTTT.

The chain joins TRBV16 to TRBJ2-2, with 9 bases identical to TRBD1. CDR1 and CDR2 from the germline V gene are KGHSY and FQNENV. This CDR3 region has 16 residues. With V trimmed by 10 bases and J by 3 bases, 12 bases remained unmatched. The CDR3 sequence is CANRRGQGPYTGELFF. DNA of the CDR3: TGTGCCAACCGACGGGGACAGGGCCCTTACACCGGGGAGCTGTTTTTT. The whole variable domain, filled in from reference TRBV16 and TRBJ2-2, reads GEEVAQTPKHLVRGEGQKAKLYCAPIKGHSYVFWYQQVLKNEFKFLISFQNENVFDETGMPKERFSAKCLPNSPCSLEIQATKLEDSAVYFCANRRGQGPYTGELFFGEGSRLTVL.

This chain uses TRBV7-8 with TRBJ2-1, with TRBD2 identical over 14 bases. V gave up 0 bases and J gave up 7 bases; unmatched junction bases: 8. From germline, CDR1 is SGHVS and CDR2 FQNEAQ. The CDR3 consists of 18 residues. CDR3 sequence (DNA): TGTGCCAGCAGCTTAGCCCGGGGACTAGCGGGAGCGGGGAATGAGCAGTTCTTC. Protein sequence: CASSLARGLAGAGNEQFF.

This clone was seen a handful of times. The chain combines TRBV6-1 with TRBJ2-3; a weak D match, TRBD2 (7 bases). Germline V gene data show CDR1 as MNHNS and CDR2 as SASEGT. The V end lost 2 bases, the J end lost 5 bases, and 14 bases lay between the germline ends. This CDR3 has 15 residues. This CDR3 reads CASSERGGKIDTQYF. The CDR3 nucleotides read TGTGCCAGCAGTGAAAGGGGGGGTAAGATAGATACGCAGTATTTT.

The table lists this clone with a count of one. V and J are TRBV5-1 and TRBJ2-2; D is perhaps TRBD2 (6 bases). V was trimmed by 5 bases and J by 5 bases, leaving 10 bases between them. In germline, CDR1 is SGHRS, CDR2 YFSETQ. This CDR3 has 13 amino acids. The CDR3 nucleotides read TGCGCCAGCAGGATGGGAGGAACCGGGGAGCTGTTTTTT. It translates to CASRMGGTGELFF.

This clone has a count of ten or more. The CDR3 loop is CASSLVWAGLESHSDNEQFF. The CDR3 DNA reads TGTGCCAGCAGTTTGGTATGGGCGGGCCTCGAGTCCCACTCAGACAATGAGCAGTTCTTC. V usage is TRBV28 and J usage is TRBJ2-1; D perhaps matches TRBD2 (5 bases). This CDR3 is built from 20 residues. V was shortened by 3 bases and J by 5 bases, with 29 bases between the two germline ends. Germline CDR1 and CDR2: MDHEN and SYDVKM. The complete variable domain, with remaining parts taken from reference TRBV28 and TRBJ2-1, reads DVKVTQSSRYLVKRTGEKVFLECVQDMDHENMFWYRQDPGLGLRLIYFSYDVKMKEKGDIPEGYSVSREKKERFSLILESASTNQTSMYLCASSLVWAGLESHSDNEQFFGPGTRLTVL.

The rearrangement joins TRBV10-2 to TRBJ2-5, with D possibly being TRBD1 (6 bases). The CDR3 totals 16 residues. From germline, CDR1 is WSHSY and CDR2 SAAADI. V shed 0 bases and J shed 4 bases, with 15 bases lying between them. CDR3 sequence (DNA): TGCGCCAGCAGTGAGTCGGGGGAGTTGGGGGCAGAGACCCAGTACTTC. Its protein is CASSESGELGAETQYF.

V gene TRBV19 combines with J gene TRBJ1-1; the match to TRBD1 covers 10 bases. V was clipped by 8 bases and J by 4 bases; unmatched bases: 4. Germline V gene sequence: CDR1 LNHDA, CDR2 SQIVND (reference sequence). The CDR3 is 13 amino acids. CDR3 loop: CASGTGALTEAFF. Written as DNA, the CDR3 is TGTGCCAGTGGGACAGGGGCTCTCACTGAAGCTTTCTTT.

The chain couples TRBV13 to TRBJ1-1; weak D call: TRBD1 (6 bases). From germline, CDR1 is PRHDT and CDR2 FYEKMQ (reference sequence). V lost 2 bases to trimming and J lost 1 base, with 11 bases between them. This CDR3 contains 15 residues. CDR3 nucleotide sequence: TGTGCCAGCAGCTTAAGACAAGGGGGGAACACTGAAGCTTTCTTT. Protein sequence: CASSLRQGGNTEAFF.

This sequence joins TRBV5-3 and TRBJ2-7, with D possibly matching TRBD1 (5 bases). TRBV5-3 is reported as an ORF; its role is uncertain. V lost 5 bases, J lost 7 bases, and 28 bases lay in between. CDR3 length: 17 residues. CDR3 loop: CARRLPPTDLIPKEQYF. CDR3 nucleotides: TGTGCCAGAAGATTGCCGCCGACAGACCTAATCCCTAAAGAGCAGTACTTC.

The rearrangement uses TRBV7-6 and TRBJ2-1; 7 bases agree with TRBD2. CDR3 length: 16 residues. Germline CDR1 reads SGHVS; CDR2 reads FNYEAQ. V trimming: 5 bases; J trimming: 1 base; junction bases outside the gene matches: 8. The CDR3 DNA reads TGTGCCAGCAGCCCAGAAGCGGGACGGTCCTACAATGAGCAGTTCTTC. It codes for CASSPEAGRSYNEQFF.

This clone was observed a single time. The identical CDR3 is also encoded by other nucleotide sequences in the sample. V is TRBV5-1 and J is TRBJ2-7; D might be TRBD2 (5 bases). The V end lost 3 bases, the J end lost 1 base, and 11 bases lay between the germline ends. The CDR3 is made up of 14 amino acids. Germline lookup yields CDR1 SGHRS and CDR2 YFSETQ. The CDR3 sequence is CASSSGLLSYEQYF. In DNA form, the CDR3 reads TGCGCCAGCAGCTCAGGACTGCTTTCCTACGAGCAGTACTTC.

The chain uses TRBV29-1 and TRBJ1-5, with D perhaps TRBD1 (6 bases). Germline CDR1 reads SQVTM; CDR2 reads ANQGSEA. This CDR3 region has 15 residues. The V end lost 4 bases, the J end lost 0 bases, and 13 bases lay between the germline ends. The CDR3 reads CSVAEDSYSNQPQHF. DNA for the CDR3: TGCAGCGTTGCTGAGGACAGTTATAGCAATCAGCCCCAGCATTTT.

This clone was counted between two and nine times. The chain has TRBV5-1 and TRBJ2-2; D gene unclear. V dropped 1 base and J dropped 7 bases, with 14 bases sitting between them. In germline, CDR1 is SGHRS, CDR2 YFSETQ. The CDR3 has 15 amino acids. The DNA for the CDR3 is TGCGCCAGCAGCTTGAGTCTAGGTGTGAGCGGGGAGCTGTTTTTT. It encodes CASSLSLGVSGELFF. The entire variable domain, with the rest obtained from reference TRBV5-1 and TRBJ2-2, is as follows: KAGVTQTPRYLIKTRGQQVTLSCSPISGHRSVSWYQQTPGQGLQFLFEYFSETQRNKGNFPGRFSGRQFSNSRSEMNVSTLELGDSALYLCASSLSLGVSGELFFGEGSRLTVL.

This chain connects TRBV7-2 to TRBJ2-5, with 7 positions matching TRBD1. Germline CDR1 is SGHTA and CDR2 is FQGNSA. J gave up 1 base and V 7 bases, and 6 bases lay outside the gene matches. CDR3 length equals 14 residues. For the CDR3, the DNA is TGTGCCAGCACCCTAGACAGGGCCCAAGAGACCCAGTACTTC. Its translation: CASTLDRAQETQYF.

This clone was detected only once. V and J are TRBV19 and TRBJ2-2, with TRBD2 identical over 7 bases. After removal of 4 bases from V and 3 bases from J, the junction contained 8 bases not matched to a gene. Germline V gene sequence: CDR1 LNHDA, CDR2 SQIVND (reference sequence). The CDR3 spans 16 residues. CDR3 DNA: TGTGCCAGTAGTAAGGTCGCGGGAGATTACACCGGGGAGCTGTTTTTT. This sequence encodes CASSKVAGDYTGELFF.

The chain couples TRBV10-2 to TRBJ1-4; 10 positions match TRBD1. The trim removed 1 base at V and 5 bases at J, leaving 10 bases unmatched. Germline-derived CDR1 and CDR2 are WSHSY and SAAADI. The CDR3 length is 18 residues. CDR3 region: CASSELPGQGIGNEKLFF. The CDR3 bases are TGCGCCAGCAGTGAGTTGCCGGGACAGGGGATCGGGAATGAAAAACTGTTTTTT.